This T cell receptor beta chain was found in a study of blood T cells in healthy people across ages. The study, taken as a whole, reports: Diversity estimates drawn from one million T cells were deemed underestimates.

Sample-barcoded 5' priming and a J-beta primer mix drove a second PCR of roughly 7 to 11 cycles. Every cDNA was tagged by a template-switch adaptor with 12 random nucleotides. MiXCR, run by TCRdb on the 5' RACE reads, gives a single entry per CDR3 protein. The profile covers around 1,900,000 distinct CDR3 sequences, with roughly two fifths appearing a single time and roughly 23% taken by the ten largest. This clonotype was observed a few times. Its specificity is not known. The junction had 9 bases not matched to a gene; V was cut back by 2 bases and J by 7 bases. The CDR3 sequence is 14 residues long. CDR1 DFQATT and CDR2 SNEGSKA come from the germline V gene (reference sequence).

Material: blood. This clonotype was obtained from a human donor in good health. This chain links TRBV20-1 with TRBJ2-5; 8 nucleotides agree with TRBD1. CDR3 nucleotide sequence: TGCAGTGCTAGATTCAGTCAGGGGGCAGGGACCCAGTACTTC. It codes for CSARFSQGAGTQYF.